This TCR beta chain was recorded in a study of blood T cell repertoires in COVID-19. Study-level information: Samples taken during acute and convalescent COVID-19 were collected in the United States, Italy and Spain. PBMCs, B-cell-depleted T cells, or T cells provided the cDNA or gDNA that made up the material.

V was shortened by 0 bases and J by 0 bases, with 5 bases between the two germline ends. This CDR3 contains 14 residues. The germline CDR1 and CDR2 sequences are LNHDA and SQIVND (reference sequence). As handled by the study authors: Reference gene primer amplification gave estimated nucleated cell counts. The table came from immunoSEQ multiplex PCR; TCRdb's copy has only in-frame clones and leaves some out. D and trimming come from the DNA, and the V and J calls and clone size come from that table. The profile shows over 200,000 clones, nearly 90% of them singletons. The clonotype was recovered from a woman aged 18-35 years who had recovered from COVID-19. Sequenced material: peripheral blood. J is TRBJ1-1 and V is TRBV19; D gene uncertain. CDR3 protein: CASSIDRMNTEAFF. The CDR3 DNA reads TGTGCCAGTAGTATAGACAGAATGAACACTGAAGCTTTCTTT.